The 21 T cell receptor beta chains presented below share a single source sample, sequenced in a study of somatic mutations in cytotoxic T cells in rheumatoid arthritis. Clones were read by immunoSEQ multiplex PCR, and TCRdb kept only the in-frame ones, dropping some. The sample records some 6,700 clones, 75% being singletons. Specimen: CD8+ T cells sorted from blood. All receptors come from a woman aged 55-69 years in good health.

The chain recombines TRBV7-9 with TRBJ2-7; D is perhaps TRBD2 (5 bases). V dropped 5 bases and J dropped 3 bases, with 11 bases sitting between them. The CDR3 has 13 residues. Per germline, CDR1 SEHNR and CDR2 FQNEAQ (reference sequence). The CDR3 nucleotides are TGTGCCAGCAGCCCCGTAGGGAGCTACGAGCAGTACTTC. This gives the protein CASSPVGSYEQYF.

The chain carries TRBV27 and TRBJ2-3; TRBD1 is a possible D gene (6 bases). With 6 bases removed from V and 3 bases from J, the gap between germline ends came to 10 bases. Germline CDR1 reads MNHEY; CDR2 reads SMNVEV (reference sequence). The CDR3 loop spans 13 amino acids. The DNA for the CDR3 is TGTGCCAGCAGACAGGGCCATACAGATACGCAGTATTTT. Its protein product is CASRQGHTDTQYF.

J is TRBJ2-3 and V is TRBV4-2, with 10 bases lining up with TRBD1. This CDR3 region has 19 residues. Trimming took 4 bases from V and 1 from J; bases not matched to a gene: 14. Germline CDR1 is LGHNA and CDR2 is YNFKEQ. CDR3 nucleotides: TGTGCCAGCAGCCCACCTGAGGGACAGGGGATCCCTGGCACAGATACGCAGTATTTT. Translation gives CASSPPEGQGIPGTDTQYF.

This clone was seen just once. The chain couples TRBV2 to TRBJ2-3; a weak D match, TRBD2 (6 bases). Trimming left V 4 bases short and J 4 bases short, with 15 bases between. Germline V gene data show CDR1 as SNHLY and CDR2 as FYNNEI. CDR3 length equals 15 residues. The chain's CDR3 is CASSADPGEPDTQYF. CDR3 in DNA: TGTGCCAGCAGTGCGGATCCGGGGGAACCAGATACGCAGTATTTT.

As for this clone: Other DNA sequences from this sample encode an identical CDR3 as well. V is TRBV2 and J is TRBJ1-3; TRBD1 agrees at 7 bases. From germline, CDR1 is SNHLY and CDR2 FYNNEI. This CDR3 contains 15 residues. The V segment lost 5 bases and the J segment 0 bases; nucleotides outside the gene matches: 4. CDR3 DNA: TGTGCCAGCAGTAGGGACAGTAGCTCTGGAAACACCATATATTTT. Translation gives CASSRDSSSGNTIYF.

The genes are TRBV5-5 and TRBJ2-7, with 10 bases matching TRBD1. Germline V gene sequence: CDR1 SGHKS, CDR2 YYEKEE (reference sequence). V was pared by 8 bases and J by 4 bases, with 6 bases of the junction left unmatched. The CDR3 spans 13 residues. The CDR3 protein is CASTWTGGYEQYF. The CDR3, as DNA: TGTGCCAGTACCTGGACAGGGGGGTACGAGCAGTACTTC. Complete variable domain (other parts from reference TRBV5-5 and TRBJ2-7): DAGVTQSPTHLIKTRGQQVTLRCSPISGHKSVSWYQQVLGQGPQFIFQYYEKEERGRGNFPDRFSARQFPNYSSELNVNALLLGDSALYLCASTWTGGYEQYFGPGTRLTVT.

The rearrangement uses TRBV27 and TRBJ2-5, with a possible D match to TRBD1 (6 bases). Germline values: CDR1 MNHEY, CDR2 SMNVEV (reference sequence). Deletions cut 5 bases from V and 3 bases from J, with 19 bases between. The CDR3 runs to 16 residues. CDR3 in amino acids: CASSPDRPPKKETQYF. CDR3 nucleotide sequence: TGTGCCAGCAGTCCTGACAGGCCTCCCAAAAAAGAGACCCAGTACTTC.

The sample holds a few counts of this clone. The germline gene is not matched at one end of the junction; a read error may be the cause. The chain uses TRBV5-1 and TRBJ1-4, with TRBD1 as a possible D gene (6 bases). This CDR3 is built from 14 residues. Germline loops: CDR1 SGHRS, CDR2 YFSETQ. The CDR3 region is CASSLDSFNEKLFF. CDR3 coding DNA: TGCGCCAGCAGTTTGGACAGCTTTAATGAAAAACTGTTTTTT.

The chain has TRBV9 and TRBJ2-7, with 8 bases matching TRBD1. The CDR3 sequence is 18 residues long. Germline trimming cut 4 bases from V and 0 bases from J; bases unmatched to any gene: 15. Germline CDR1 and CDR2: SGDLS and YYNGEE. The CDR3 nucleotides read TGTGCCAGCAGCCCCCGGGACAGGAGCTGGGTGATCTCCTACGAGCAGTACTTC. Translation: CASSPRDRSWVISYEQYF.

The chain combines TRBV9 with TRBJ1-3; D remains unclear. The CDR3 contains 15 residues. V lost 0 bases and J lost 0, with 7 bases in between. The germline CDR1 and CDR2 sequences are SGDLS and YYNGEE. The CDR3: CASSVEGSSGNTIYF. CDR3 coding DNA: TGTGCCAGCAGCGTAGAAGGGAGCTCTGGAAACACCATATATTTT.

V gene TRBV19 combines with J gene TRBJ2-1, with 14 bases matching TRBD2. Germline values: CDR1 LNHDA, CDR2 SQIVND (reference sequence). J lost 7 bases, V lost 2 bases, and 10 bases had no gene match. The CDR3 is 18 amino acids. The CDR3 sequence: CASSIIPGLAGGGNEQFF. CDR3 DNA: TGTGCCAGTAGTATAATCCCCGGACTAGCGGGAGGTGGGAATGAGCAGTTCTTC.

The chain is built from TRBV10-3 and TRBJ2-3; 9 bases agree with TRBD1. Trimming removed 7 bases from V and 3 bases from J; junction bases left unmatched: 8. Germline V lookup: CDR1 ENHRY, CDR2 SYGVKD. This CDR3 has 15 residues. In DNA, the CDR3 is TGTGCCATCAACAGACAGGGGGAGGGGACAGATACGCAGTATTTT. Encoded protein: CAINRQGEGTDTQYF.

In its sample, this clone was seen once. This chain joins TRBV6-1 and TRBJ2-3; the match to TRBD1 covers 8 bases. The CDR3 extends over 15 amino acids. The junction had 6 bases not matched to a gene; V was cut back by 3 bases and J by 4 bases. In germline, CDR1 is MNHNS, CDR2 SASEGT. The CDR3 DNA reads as TGTGCCAGCAGTGAGGACAGGGTGGGCGCAGATACGCAGTATTTT. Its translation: CASSEDRVGADTQYF.

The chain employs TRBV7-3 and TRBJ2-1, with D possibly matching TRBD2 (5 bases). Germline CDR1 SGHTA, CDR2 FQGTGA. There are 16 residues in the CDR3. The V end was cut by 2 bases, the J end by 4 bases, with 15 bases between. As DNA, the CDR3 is TGTGCCAGCAGCTTATATCGGCGGGCCCAATACAATGAGCAGTTCTTC. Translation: CASSLYRRAQYNEQFF.

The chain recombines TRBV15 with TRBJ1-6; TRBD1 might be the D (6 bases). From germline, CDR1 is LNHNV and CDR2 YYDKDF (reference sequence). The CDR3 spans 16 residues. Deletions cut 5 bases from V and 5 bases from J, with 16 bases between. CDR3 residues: CATSYRQAWNNSPLHF. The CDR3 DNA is TGTGCCACCAGCTACAGACAGGCATGGAATAATTCACCCCTCCACTTT.

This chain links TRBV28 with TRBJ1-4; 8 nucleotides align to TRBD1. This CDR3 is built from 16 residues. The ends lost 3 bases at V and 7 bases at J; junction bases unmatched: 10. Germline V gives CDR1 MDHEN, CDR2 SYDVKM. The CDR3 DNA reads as TGTGCCAGCAGTTTGGAGTCAGGGGGCTGGGGTGAAAAACTGTTTTTT. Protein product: CASSLESGGWGEKLFF.

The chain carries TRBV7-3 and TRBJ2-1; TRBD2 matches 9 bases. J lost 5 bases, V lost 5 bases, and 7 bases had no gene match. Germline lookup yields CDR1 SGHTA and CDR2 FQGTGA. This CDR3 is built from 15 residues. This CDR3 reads CASSVSGGGDNEQFF. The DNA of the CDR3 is TGTGCCAGCAGCGTTAGCGGGGGCGGGGACAATGAGCAGTTCTTC.

CDR3 loop: CASSARLSFEQYF. CDR3 DNA sequence: TGTGCCAGCAGCGCCCGACTGAGTTTCGAGCAGTACTTC. V usage is TRBV9 and J usage is TRBJ2-7; D ambiguous. This CDR3 spans 13 amino acids. Trimming took off 3 bases at V and 6 bases at J, with 13 bases between the two ends. CDR1 and CDR2 (germline): SGDLS, YYNGEE.

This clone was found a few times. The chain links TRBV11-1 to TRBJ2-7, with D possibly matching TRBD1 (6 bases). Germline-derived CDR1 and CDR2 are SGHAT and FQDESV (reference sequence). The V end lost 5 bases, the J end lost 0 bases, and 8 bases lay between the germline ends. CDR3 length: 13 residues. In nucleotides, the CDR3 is TGTGCCAGCAGCGGCAGGGGCTCCTACGAGCAGTACTTC. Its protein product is CASSGRGSYEQYF.

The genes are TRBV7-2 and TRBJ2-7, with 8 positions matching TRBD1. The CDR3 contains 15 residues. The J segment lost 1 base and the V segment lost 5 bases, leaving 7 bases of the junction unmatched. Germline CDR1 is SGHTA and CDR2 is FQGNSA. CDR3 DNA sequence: TGTGCCAGCAGCGCCCGGGGACAGGAGTCCTACGAGCAGTACTTC. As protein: CASSARGQESYEQYF.

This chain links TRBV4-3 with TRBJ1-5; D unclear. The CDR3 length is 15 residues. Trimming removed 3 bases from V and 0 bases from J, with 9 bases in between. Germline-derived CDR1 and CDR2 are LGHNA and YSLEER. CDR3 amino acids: CASSQSIFSNQPQHF. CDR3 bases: TGCGCCAGCAGCCAGTCTATCTTTAGCAATCAGCCCCAGCATTTT.